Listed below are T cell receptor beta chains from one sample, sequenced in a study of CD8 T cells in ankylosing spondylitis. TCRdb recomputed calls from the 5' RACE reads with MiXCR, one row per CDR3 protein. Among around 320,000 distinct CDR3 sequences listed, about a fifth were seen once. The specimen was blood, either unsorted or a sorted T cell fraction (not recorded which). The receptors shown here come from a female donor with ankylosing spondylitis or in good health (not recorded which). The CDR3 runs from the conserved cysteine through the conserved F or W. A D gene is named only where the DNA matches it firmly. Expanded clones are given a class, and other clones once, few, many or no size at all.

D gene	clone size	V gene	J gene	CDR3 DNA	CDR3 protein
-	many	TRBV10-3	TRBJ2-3	TGTGCCATCAAAGACGCAGCGGGCAAAGCAGATACGCAGTATTTT	CAIKDAAGKADTQYF
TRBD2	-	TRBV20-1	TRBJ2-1	TGCAGTGTGGCTAGCGGGGACCCAAGCTCCTACAATGAGCAGTTCTTC	CSVASGDPSSYNEQFF
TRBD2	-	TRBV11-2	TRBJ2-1	TGTGCCAGCAGCCTTGTGGGGGGGGACTACGGCGCAAACAATGAGCAGTTCTTC	CASSLVGGDYGANNEQFF
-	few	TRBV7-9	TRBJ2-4	TGTGCCAGCAGCTCACACAGGGAACGCCACTTC	CASSSHRERHF
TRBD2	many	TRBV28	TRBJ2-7	TGTGCCAGCAGTTTTAGGACTAGCGGGAGATCCTACGAGCAGTACTTC	CASSFRTSGRSYEQYF
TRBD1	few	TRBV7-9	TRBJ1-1	TGTGCCAGCAGCTTAGCCACAGGGGGAGCTTTCTTT	CASSLATGGAFF
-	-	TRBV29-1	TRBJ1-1	TGCAGCGCCTGCCAGACTTACACTGAAGCTTTCTTT	CSACQTYTEAFF
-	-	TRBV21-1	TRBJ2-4	TGTGCCAGCAGCAAAACAAGAATTCAAGGTTTGGACATTCAGTACTTC	CASSKTRIQGLDIQYF
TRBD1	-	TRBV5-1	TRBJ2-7	TGCGCCAGCACCACCGGGACAGTCAACTACGAGCAGTACTTC	CASTTGTVNYEQYF
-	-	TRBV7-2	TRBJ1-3	TGTGCCAGCAGCTTAGCGGGCGACCTCTCTGGAAACACCATATATTTT	CASSLAGDLSGNTIYF
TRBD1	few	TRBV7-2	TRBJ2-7	TGTGCCAGCAGCTCAAGGACAGGAGGCTACGAGCAGTACTTC	CASSSRTGGYEQYF
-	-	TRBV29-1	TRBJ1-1	TGCAGCGTTACTCCGTTGCTGGGGTACACTGAAGCTTTCTTT	CSVTPLLGYTEAFF
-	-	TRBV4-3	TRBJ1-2	TGCGCCAGCAGTGACGCCTTGGTATCAGCTAACTATGGCTACACCTTC	CASSDALVSANYGYTF
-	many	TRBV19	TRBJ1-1	TGTGCCAGTAGTCCCCGGTGGGTGAACACTGAAGCTTTCTTT	CASSPRWVNTEAFF
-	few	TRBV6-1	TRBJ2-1	TGTGCCAGCAGGGCCCGGACAGGCGGGGGCTACAATGAGCAGTTCTTC	CASRARTGGGYNEQFF
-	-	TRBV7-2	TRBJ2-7	TGTGCCAGCAGCTTAGTCCCGGTTCTGGAGCAGTACTTC	CASSLVPVLEQYF
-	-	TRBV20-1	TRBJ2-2	TGCAGTGCTCAAGGTCTCTACGACACCGGGGAGCTGTTTTTT	CSAQGLYDTGELFF
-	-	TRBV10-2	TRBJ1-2	TGCGCCAGCAGTGAGTCAACAAGCTATGGCTACACCTTC	CASSESTSYGYTF
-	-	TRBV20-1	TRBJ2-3	TGCAGTGCTAGACATAGCGGAAGCACAGATACGCAGTATTTT	CSARHSGSTDTQYF
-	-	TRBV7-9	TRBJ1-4	TGTGCCAGCAGGTCGGGTTTGGCGGATGAAAAACTGTTTTTT	CASRSGLADEKLFF
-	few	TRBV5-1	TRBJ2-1	TGCGCCAGCAGCTTGTCACTAGTAGTCAATGAGCAGTTCTTC	CASSLSLVVNEQFF
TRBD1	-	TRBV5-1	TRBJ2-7	TGCGCCAGCAGCGGAACCGGGACAGGGCTACTATCCTACGAGCAGTACTTC	CASSGTGTGLLSYEQYF